This TCR beta chain is drawn from a study of T cell changes during pregnancy in multiple sclerosis. Sequencing used immunoSEQ multiplex PCR; TCRdb keeps in-frame clones, though not all of them. The sample includes 40,000 or so clones, more than 85% of them seen just once. The V end lost 2 bases, the J end lost 1 base, and 13 bases lay between the germline ends. The CDR3 runs 16 residues. Germline assignment: CDR1 MDHEN and CDR2 SYDVKM. The rearrangement joins TRBV28 to TRBJ2-3; D might be TRBD1 (5 bases). The sequence derives from a female donor with multiple sclerosis, enrolled in a pregnancy study. The specimen was CD8+ T cells from peripheral blood mononuclear cells, collected in the first trimester of pregnancy. CDR3 coding DNA: TGTGCCAGCAGTTTACGCCCTGAGACAGGCACAGATACGCAGTATTTT. It translates to CASSLRPETGTDTQYF. Using reference TRBV28 and TRBJ2-3 for the parts outside the CDR3, the full variable domain is DVKVTQSSRYLVKRTGEKVFLECVQDMDHENMFWYRQDPGLGLRLIYFSYDVKMKEKGDIPEGYSVSREKKERFSLILESASTNQTSMYLCASSLRPETGTDTQYFGPGTRLTVL.